This passage covers 14 T cell receptor beta chains from one sample sequenced in a study of cytomegalovirus exposure and HLA in healthy donors. Libraries were prepared by immunoSEQ multiplex PCR; TCRdb keeps only in-frame clonotypes and omits some of them. Among over 45,000 clones listed, roughly nine tenths were seen once. What was sequenced was PBMCs. The origin of the receptors is a young man in good health and CMV-seronegative.

The J gene is TRBJ2-3, the V gene TRBV13; TRBD1 is a possible D gene (7 bases). Trimming took 7 bases from V and 4 from J, leaving 18 bases between them. CDR1 PRHDT and CDR2 FYEKMQ come from the germline V gene (reference sequence). The CDR3 sequence is 15 residues long. CDR3 coding DNA: TGTGCCAGCAACCGCAGGGGGGATTATGCAGATACGCAGTATTTT. It specifies CASNRRGDYADTQYF.

The rearrangement uses TRBV5-1 and TRBJ2-1; 8 bases align to TRBD2. V dropped 0 bases and J dropped 6; count of bases not matched to a gene: 5. The CDR3 consists of 15 residues. CDR1 is SGHRS and CDR2 is YFSETQ in the germline V gene. CDR3 nucleotides: TGCGCCAGCAGCTTGGCCGGGGGGGATTCCAATGAGCAGTTCTTC. It yields the protein CASSLAGGDSNEQFF.

The chain links TRBV28 to TRBJ2-2; D unclear. This CDR3 contains 15 residues. The germline gives CDR1 MDHEN, CDR2 SYDVKM. The ends were cut back, 3 bases at V and 6 bases at J, with 14 bases in the middle. The CDR3 DNA reads TGTGCCAGCAGTTTTCTCCTAGAAAAAGCCGGGGAGCTGTTTTTT. It is translated as CASSFLLEKAGELFF.

DNA of the CDR3: TGTGCCAGCAGCTTAGCAGGCCTAGCGGGAGGGCCACTTGACAATGAGCAGTTCTTC. It encodes CASSLAGLAGGPLDNEQFF. V gene TRBV7-9 combines with J gene TRBJ2-1, with 12 bases matching TRBD2. J gave up 5 bases and V 0 bases, and 11 bases lay outside the gene matches. The CDR3 contains 19 residues. Germline V gene data show CDR1 as SEHNR and CDR2 as FQNEAQ (reference sequence).

This clone was observed once. The chain is built from TRBV2 and TRBJ2-2; tentatively, D is TRBD1 (5 bases). CDR1 and CDR2 from the germline V gene are SNHLY and FYNNEI. This CDR3 region has 15 residues. The V gene lost 4 bases and the J gene lost 4 bases, with 13 bases spanning the gap. CDR3 in amino acids: CASSGMRQITGELFF. CDR3 nucleotides: TGTGCCAGCAGTGGGATGCGACAGATCACCGGGGAGCTGTTTTTT.

CDR3 nucleotide sequence: TGTGCCAGCTCCCCCGGGACAGGGGGAACAGATACGCAGTATTTT. Protein product: CASSPGTGGTDTQYF. V gene TRBV18 combines with J gene TRBJ2-3, with 11 bases aligning to TRBD1. Per the germline V gene, CDR1 is KGHSH and CDR2 is LQKENI. This CDR3 region has 15 residues. Unmatched junction bases numbered 5, after V lost 6 bases and J lost 3 bases.

This clone was recorded once. In DNA, the CDR3 is TGTGCCAGCATTCCCCAGGGTGGGCATGAGCAGTTCTTC. Residues: CASIPQGGHEQFF. The chain links TRBV6-6 to TRBJ2-1, with D perhaps TRBD1 (5 bases). The CDR3 loop spans 13 amino acids. Per germline, CDR1 MNHNY and CDR2 SVGAGI (reference sequence). V was cut by 7 bases and J by 8 bases, with 15 bases left in between.

The chain uses TRBV2 and TRBJ2-3; D is possibly TRBD2 (5 bases). Germline V gene data show CDR1 as SNHLY and CDR2 as FYNNEI. The V end lost 4 bases, the J end lost 4 bases, and 15 bases lay between the germline ends. The length of the CDR3 is 15 residues. The CDR3 sequence: CASSGTSTVPDTQYF. CDR3 in DNA: TGTGCCAGCAGTGGGACTTCGACTGTCCCAGATACGCAGTATTTT. The full variable domain, with the rest looked up from reference TRBV2 and TRBJ2-3, is EPEVTQTPSHQVTQMGQEVILRCVPISNHLYFYWYRQILGQKVEFLVSFYNNEISEKSEIFDDQFSVERPDGSNFTLKIRSTKLEDSAMYFCASSGTSTVPDTQYFGPGTRLTVL.

CDR3: CASRSGTGSTEAFF. As DNA, the CDR3 is TGTGCCAGCAGGTCCGGGACAGGGAGCACTGAAGCTTTCTTT. This chain uses TRBV11-2 with TRBJ1-1, with 9 bases identical to TRBD1. Trimming took 6 bases from V and 4 from J; bases not matched to a gene: 6. Germline CDR1 and CDR2: SGHAT and FQNNGV. The CDR3 length is 14 residues.

The chain is built from TRBV7-3 and TRBJ2-1, with unresolved D. The CDR3 covers 15 residues. The germline V gene has CDR1 SGHTA and CDR2 FQGTGA. Trimming removed 5 bases at V and 4 bases at J, with 15 bases between. The CDR3 DNA is TGTGCCAGCAGCCCACATCAAACTATATACAATGAGCAGTTCTTC. It is translated as CASSPHQTIYNEQFF.

V is TRBV6-4 and J is TRBJ2-5; 11 positions match TRBD2. CDR1 is MRHNA and CDR2 is SNTAGT in the germline V gene. V gave up 3 bases and J gave up 1 base; unmatched junction bases: 1. The CDR3 loop spans 15 amino acids. In DNA, the CDR3 is TGTGCCAGCAGTGAAACTAGCGGGAGCCAAGAGACCCAGTACTTC. Residues: CASSETSGSQETQYF.

The chain recombines TRBV7-9 with TRBJ1-5; TRBD1 is a possible D gene (6 bases). Between the trimmed V and J ends, which lost 1 base and 4 bases, there was a span of 8 bases. In germline, CDR1 is SEHNR, CDR2 FQNEAQ (reference sequence). This CDR3 spans 14 amino acids. The CDR3 sequence: CASSLVQGNQPQHF. The CDR3 nucleotides read TGTGCCAGCAGCTTAGTACAGGGAAATCAGCCCCAGCATTTT.

This clone was seen once. The chain recombines TRBV28 with TRBJ1-3, with 7 nucleotides matching TRBD1. With 6 bases clipped from V and 3 bases from J, the junction kept 5 bases outside the gene matches. The germline V gene has CDR1 MDHEN and CDR2 SYDVKM. CDR3 length equals 14 residues. The CDR3 protein is CASSGTVLGNTIYF. The CDR3 nucleotides read TGTGCCAGCAGCGGGACAGTTCTTGGAAACACCATATATTTT.

V is TRBV7-3 and J is TRBJ2-2, with D unclear. The CDR3 has 14 residues. The V gene lost 2 bases and the J gene lost 1 base, with 5 bases spanning the gap. Germline lookup yields CDR1 SGHTA and CDR2 FQGTGA. In nucleotides, the CDR3 is TGTGCCAGCAGCTTAGGCGGGAACACCGGGGAGCTGTTTTTT. It yields the protein CASSLGGNTGELFF.